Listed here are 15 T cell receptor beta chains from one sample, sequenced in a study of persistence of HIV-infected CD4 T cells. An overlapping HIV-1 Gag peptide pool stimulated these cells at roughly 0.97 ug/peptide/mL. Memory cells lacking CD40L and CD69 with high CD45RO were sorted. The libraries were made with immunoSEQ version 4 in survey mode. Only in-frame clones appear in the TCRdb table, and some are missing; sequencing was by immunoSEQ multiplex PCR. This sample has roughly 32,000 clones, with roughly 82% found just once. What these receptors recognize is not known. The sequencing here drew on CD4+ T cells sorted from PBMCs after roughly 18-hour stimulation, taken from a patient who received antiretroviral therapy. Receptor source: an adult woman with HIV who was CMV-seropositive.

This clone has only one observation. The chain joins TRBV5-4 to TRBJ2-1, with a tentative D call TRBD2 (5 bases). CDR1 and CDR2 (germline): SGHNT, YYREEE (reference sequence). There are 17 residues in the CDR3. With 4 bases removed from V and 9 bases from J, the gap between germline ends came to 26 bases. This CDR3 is CASSPTPKGREFGEQFF. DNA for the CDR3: TGTGCCAGCAGCCCGACGCCCAAGGGCCGGGAATTCGGTGAGCAGTTCTTC.

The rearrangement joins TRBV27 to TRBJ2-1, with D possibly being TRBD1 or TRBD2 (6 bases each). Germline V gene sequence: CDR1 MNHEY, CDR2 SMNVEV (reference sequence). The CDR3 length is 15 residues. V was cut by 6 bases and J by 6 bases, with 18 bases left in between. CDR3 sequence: CASSPRGTTPNEQFF. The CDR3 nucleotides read TGTGCCAGCAGCCCCCGGGGGACAACACCCAATGAGCAGTTCTTC.

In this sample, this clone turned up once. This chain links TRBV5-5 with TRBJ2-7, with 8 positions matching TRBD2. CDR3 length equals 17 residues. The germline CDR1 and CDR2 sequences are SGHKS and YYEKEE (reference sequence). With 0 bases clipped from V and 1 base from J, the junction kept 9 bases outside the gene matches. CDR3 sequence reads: CASSLGGVAGGSYEQYF. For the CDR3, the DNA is TGTGCCAGCAGCTTGGGAGGGGTGGCGGGAGGTTCCTACGAGCAGTACTTC. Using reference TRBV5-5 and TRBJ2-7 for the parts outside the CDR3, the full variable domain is DAGVTQSPTHLIKTRGQQVTLRCSPISGHKSVSWYQQVLGQGPQFIFQYYEKEERGRGNFPDRFSARQFPNYSSELNVNALLLGDSALYLCASSLGGVAGGSYEQYFGPGTRLTVT.

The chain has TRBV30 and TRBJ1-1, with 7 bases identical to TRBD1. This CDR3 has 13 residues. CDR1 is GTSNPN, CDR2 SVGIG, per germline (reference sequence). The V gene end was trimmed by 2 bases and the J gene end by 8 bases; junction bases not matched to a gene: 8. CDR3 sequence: CAWSPWQGVEAFF. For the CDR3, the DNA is TGTGCCTGGAGTCCGTGGCAGGGGGTCGAAGCTTTCTTT.

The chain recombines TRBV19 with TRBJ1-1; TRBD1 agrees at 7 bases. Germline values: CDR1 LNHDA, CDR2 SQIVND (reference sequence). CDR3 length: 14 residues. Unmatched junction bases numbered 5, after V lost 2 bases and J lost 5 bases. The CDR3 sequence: CASSITGVLTEAFF. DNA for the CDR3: TGTGCCAGTAGTATAACAGGGGTTCTGACTGAAGCTTTCTTT.

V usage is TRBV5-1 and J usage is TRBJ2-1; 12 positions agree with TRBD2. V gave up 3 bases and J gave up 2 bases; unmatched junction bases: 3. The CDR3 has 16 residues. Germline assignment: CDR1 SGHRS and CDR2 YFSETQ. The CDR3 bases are TGCGCCAGCAGCTCTACTAGCGGGGGGACCTACAATGAGCAGTTCTTC. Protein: CASSSTSGGTYNEQFF.

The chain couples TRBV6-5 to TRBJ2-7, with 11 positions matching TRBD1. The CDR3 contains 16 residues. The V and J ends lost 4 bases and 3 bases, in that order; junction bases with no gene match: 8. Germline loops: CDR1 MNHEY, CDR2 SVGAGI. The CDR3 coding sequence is TGTGCCAGCAGTTCCCTTGCCGGGACAGGGGGCTACGAGCAGTACTTC. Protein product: CASSSLAGTGGYEQYF.

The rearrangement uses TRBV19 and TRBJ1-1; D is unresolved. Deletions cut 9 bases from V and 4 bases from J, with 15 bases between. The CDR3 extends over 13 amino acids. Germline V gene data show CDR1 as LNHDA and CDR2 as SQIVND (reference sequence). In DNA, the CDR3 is TGTGCCAGCTGGACCGGAGGTTTCACTGAAGCTTTCTTT. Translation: CASWTGGFTEAFF. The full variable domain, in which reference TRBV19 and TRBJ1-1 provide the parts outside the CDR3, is DGGITQSPKYLFRKEGQNVTLSCEQNLNHDAMYWYRQDPGQGLRLIYYSQIVNDFQKGDIAEGYSVSREKKESFPLTVTSAQKNPTAFYLCASWTGGFTEAFFGQGTRLTVV.

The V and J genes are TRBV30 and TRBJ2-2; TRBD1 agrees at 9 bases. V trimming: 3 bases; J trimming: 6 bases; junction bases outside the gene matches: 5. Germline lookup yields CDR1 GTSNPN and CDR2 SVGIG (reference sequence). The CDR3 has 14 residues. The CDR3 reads CAWSDRGRAGELFF. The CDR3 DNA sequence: TGTGCCTGGAGCGACAGGGGGAGAGCCGGGGAGCTGTTTTTT. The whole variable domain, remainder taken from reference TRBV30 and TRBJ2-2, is SQTIHQWPATLVQPVGSPLSLECTVEGTSNPNLYWYRQAAGRGLQLLFYSVGIGQISSEVPQNLSASRPQDRQFILSSKKLLLSDSGFYLCAWSDRGRAGELFFGEGSRLTVL.

The CDR3 protein is CASSETGKRYF. For the CDR3, the DNA is TGTGCCAGCAGTGAGACAGGAAAGCGGTACTTC. The rearrangement joins TRBV12-3 or TRBV12-4 to TRBJ2-7, with a weak D call TRBD1 (6 bases). This CDR3 comprises 11 residues. V was trimmed by 5 bases and J by 12 bases, leaving 14 bases between them.

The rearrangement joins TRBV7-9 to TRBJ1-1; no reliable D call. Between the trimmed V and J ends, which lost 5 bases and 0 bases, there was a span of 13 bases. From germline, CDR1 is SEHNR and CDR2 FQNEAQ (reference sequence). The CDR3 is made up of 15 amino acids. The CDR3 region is CASSSIGRVNTEAFF. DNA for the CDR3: TGTGCCAGCAGCAGTATAGGACGGGTGAACACTGAAGCTTTCTTT.

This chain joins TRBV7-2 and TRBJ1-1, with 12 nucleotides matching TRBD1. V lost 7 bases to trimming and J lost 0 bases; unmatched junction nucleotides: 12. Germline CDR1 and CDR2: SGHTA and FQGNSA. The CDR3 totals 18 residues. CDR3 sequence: CASTYGTGGVKMNTEAFF. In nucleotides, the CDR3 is TGTGCCAGCACTTATGGGACAGGGGGCGTAAAGATGAACACTGAAGCTTTCTTT.

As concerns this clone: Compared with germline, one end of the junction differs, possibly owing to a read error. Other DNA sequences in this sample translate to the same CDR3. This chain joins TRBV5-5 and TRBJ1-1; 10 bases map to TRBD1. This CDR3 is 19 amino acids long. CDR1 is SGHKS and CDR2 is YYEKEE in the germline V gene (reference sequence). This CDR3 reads CASSGDRGVWSGMNTEAFF. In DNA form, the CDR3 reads TGTGCCAGCAGCGGGGACAGGGGAGTGTGGAGTGGTATGAACACTGAAGCTTTTTTT.

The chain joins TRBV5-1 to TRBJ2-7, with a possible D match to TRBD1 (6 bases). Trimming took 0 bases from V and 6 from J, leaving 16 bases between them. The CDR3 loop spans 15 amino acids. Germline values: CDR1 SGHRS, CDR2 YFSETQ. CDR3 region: CASSLGQGSWGEQYF. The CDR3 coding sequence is TGCGCCAGCAGCTTGGGGCAGGGGAGCTGGGGCGAGCAGTACTTC.

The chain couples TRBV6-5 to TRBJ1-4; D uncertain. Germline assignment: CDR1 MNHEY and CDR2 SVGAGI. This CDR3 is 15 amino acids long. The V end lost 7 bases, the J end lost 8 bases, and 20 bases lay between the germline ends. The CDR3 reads CASKEWGSQREKLFF. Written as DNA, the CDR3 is TGTGCCAGCAAGGAATGGGGTAGCCAGAGGGAAAAACTGTTTTTT.